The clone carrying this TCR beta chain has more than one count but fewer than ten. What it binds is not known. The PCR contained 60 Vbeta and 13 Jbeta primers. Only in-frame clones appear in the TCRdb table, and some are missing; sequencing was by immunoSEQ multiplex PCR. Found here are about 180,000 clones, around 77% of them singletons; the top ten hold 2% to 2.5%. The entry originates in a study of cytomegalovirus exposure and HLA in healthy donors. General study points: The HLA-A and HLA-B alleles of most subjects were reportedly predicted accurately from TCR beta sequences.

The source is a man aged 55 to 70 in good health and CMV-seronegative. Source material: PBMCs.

CDR3 in amino acids: CAWSEQSSGNTIYF. As DNA, the CDR3 is TGTGCCTGGAGCGAACAGAGCTCTGGAAACACCATATATTTT. V is TRBV30 and J is TRBJ1-3; unclear D gene. V was pared by 3 bases and J by 0 bases, with 9 bases between. CDR3 length: 14 residues. In germline, CDR1 is GTSNPN, CDR2 SVGIG (reference sequence).